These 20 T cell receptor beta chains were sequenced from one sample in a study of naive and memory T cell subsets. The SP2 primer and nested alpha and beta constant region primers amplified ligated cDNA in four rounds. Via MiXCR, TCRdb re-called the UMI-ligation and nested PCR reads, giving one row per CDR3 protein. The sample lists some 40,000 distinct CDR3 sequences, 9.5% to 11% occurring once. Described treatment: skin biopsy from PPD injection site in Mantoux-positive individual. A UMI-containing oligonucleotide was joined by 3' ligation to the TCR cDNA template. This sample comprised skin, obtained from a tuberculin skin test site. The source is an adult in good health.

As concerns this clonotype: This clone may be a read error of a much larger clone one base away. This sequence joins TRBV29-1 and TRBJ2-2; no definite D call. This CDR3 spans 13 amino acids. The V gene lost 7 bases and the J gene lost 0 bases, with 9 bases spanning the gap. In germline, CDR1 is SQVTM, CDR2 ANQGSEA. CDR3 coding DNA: TGCAGCGCTGAGAGGCCGAACACCGGGGAGCTGTTTTTT. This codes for CSAERPNTGELFF.

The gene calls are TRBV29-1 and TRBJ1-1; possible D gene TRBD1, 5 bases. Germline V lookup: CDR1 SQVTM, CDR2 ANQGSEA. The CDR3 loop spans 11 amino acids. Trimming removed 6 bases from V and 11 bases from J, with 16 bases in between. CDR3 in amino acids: CSVVGRDHAFF. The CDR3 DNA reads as TGCAGCGTCGTGGGCAGGGATCATGCTTTCTTT.

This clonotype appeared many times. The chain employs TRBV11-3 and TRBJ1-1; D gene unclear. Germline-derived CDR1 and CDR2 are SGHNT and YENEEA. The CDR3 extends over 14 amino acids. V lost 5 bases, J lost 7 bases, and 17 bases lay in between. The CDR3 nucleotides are TGTGCCAGCAGCATCTCGCCGTCGGACGGTGAAGCTTTCTTT. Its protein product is CASSISPSDGEAFF.

The DNA of the CDR3 is TGTGCCAGCAGTTTGGCGGGAGTAGGGTCTGGGGCCAACGTCCTGACTTTC. Translating gives CASSLAGVGSGANVLTF. V usage is TRBV28 and J usage is TRBJ2-6; the match to TRBD2 covers 7 bases. From germline, CDR1 is MDHEN and CDR2 SYDVKM. The junction had 6 bases not matched to a gene; V was cut back by 3 bases and J by 1 base. The CDR3 spans 17 residues.

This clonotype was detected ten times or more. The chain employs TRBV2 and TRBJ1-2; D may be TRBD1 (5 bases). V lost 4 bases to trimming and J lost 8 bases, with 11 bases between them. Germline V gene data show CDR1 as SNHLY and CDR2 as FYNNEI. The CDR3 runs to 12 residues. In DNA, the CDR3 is TGTGCCAGCAGTGCGGCAGGGTGGGGCTACACCTTC. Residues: CASSAAGWGYTF.

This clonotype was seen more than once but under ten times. This CDR3 is CASSDLSGVYQETQYF. The CDR3 DNA follows: TGTGCCAGCAGTGATCTTAGCGGGGTATACCAAGAGACCCAGTACTTC. This chain links TRBV27 with TRBJ2-5, with 8 bases identical to TRBD2. This CDR3 region has 16 residues. Germline trimming cut 5 bases from V and 0 bases from J; bases unmatched to any gene: 8. Germline V gene lookup returns CDR1 MNHEY and CDR2 SMNVEV (reference sequence).

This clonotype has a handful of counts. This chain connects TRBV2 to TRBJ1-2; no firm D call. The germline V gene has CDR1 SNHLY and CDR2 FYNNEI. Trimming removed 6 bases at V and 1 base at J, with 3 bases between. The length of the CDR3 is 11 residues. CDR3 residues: CASSDNYGYTF. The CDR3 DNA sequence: TGTGCCAGCAGCGATAACTATGGCTACACCTTC.

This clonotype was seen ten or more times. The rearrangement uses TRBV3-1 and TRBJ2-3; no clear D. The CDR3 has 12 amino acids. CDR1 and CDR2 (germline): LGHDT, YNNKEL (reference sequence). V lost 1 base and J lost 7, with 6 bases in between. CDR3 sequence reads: CASSQGRNTQYF. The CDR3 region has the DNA TGTGCCAGCAGCCAAGGAAGGAATACGCAGTATTTT.

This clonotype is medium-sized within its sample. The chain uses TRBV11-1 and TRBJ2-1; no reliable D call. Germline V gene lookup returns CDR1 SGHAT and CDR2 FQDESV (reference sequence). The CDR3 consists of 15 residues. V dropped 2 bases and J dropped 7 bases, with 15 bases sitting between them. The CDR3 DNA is TGTGCCAGCAGCTTAATTGCTGGATTCGCAAATGAGCAGTTCTTC. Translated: CASSLIAGFANEQFF.

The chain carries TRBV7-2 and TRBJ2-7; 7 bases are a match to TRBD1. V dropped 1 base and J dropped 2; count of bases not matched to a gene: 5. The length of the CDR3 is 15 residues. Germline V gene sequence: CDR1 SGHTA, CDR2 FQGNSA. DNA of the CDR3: TGTGCCAGCAGCTTAGGGCCTCAGGGGGCCTACGAGCAGTACTTC. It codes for CASSLGPQGAYEQYF.

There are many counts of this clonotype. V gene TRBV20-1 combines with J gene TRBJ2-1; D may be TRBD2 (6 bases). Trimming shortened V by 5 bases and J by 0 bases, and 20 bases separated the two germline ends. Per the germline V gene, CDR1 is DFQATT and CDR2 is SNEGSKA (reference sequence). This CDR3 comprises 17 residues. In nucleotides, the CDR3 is TGCAGTGCTTTGGATGGCGGGGCGCAGAGCTCCTACAATGAGCAGTTCTTC. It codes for CSALDGGAQSSYNEQFF.

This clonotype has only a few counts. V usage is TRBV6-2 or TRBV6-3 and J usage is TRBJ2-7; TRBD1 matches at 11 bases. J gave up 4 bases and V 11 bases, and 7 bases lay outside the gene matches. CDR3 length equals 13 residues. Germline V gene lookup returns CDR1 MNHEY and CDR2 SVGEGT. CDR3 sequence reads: CAAGGTGGYEQYF. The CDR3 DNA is TGTGCCGCTGGCGGGACAGGGGGGTACGAGCAGTACTTC.

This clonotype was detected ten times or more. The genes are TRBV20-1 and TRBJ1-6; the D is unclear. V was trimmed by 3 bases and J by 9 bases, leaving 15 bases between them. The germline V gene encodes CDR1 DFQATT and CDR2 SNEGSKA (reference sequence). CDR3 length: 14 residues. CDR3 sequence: CSARVSPASSPLHF. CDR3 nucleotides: TGCAGTGCTAGGGTCTCCCCAGCAAGTTCACCCCTCCACTTT.

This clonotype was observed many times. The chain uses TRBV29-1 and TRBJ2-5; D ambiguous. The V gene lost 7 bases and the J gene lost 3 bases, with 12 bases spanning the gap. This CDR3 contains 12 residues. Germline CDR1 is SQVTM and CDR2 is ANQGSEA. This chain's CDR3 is CSARALEETQYF. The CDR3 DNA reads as TGCAGCGCTAGAGCCCTGGAAGAGACCCAGTACTTC.

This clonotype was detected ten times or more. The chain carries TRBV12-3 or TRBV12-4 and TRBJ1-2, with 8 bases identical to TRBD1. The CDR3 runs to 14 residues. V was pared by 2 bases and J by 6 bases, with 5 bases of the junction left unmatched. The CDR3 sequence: CASSLRRGQDGYTF. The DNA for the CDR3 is TGTGCCAGCAGTTTACGCAGGGGGCAAGATGGCTACACCTTC.

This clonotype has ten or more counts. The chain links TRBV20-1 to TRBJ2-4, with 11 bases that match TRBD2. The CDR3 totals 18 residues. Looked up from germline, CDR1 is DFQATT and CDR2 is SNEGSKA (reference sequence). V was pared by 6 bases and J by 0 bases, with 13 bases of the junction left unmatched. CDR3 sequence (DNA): TGCAGTGCCCAAAGACTAGCGGGATCGGGCATAGCCAAAAACATTCAGTACTTC. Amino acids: CSAQRLAGSGIAKNIQYF.

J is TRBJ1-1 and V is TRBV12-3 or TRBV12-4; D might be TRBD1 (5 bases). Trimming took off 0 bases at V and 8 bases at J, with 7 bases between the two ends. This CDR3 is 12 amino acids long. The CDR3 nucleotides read TGTGCCAGCAGTTTAGCGGGGGAGGAAGCTTTCTTT. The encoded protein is CASSLAGEEAFF.

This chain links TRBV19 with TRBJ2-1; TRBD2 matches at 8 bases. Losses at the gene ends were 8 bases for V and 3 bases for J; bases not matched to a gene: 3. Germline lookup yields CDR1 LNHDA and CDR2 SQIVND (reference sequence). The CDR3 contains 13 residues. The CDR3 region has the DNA TGTGCCAGTGATAGCGGGGACTACAATGAGCAGTTCTTC. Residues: CASDSGDYNEQFF.

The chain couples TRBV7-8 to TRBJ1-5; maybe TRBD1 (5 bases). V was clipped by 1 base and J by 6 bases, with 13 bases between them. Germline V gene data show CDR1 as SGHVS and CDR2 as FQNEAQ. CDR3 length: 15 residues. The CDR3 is CASSLGSGNFQPQHF. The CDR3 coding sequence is TGTGCCAGCAGCTTAGGCTCAGGGAATTTTCAGCCCCAGCATTTT. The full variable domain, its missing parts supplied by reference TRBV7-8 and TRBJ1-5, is GAGVSQSPRYKVAKRGQDVALRCDPISGHVSLFWYQQALGQGPEFLTYFQNEAQLDKSGLPSDRFFAERPEGSVSTLKIQRTQQEDSAVYLCASSLGSGNFQPQHFGDGTRLSIL.

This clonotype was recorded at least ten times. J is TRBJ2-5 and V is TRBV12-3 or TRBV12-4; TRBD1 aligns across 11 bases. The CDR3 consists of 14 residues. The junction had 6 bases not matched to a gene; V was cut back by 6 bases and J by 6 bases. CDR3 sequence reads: CASSLGQGGQTQYF. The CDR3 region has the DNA TGTGCCAGCAGCTTGGGACAGGGGGGCCAGACCCAGTACTTC.